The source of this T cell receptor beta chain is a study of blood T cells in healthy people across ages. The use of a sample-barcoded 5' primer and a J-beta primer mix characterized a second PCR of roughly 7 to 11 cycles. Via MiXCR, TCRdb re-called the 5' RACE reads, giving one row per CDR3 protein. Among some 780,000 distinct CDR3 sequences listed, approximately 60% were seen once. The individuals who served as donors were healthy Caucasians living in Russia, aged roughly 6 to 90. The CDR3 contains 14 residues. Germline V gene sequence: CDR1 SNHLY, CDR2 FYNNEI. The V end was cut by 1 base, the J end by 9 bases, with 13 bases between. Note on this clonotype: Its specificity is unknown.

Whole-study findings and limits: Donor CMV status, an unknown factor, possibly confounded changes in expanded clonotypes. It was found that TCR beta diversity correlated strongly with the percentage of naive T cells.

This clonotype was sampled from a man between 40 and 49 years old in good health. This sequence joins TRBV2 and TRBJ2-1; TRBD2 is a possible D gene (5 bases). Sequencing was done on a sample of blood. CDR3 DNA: TGTGCCAGCAGTGAAGGAGGCCGGGGAATTGAGCAGTTCTTC. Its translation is CASSEGGRGIEQFF.